Sequencing of this T cell receptor beta chain was carried out in a study of regulatory T cells in long-lasting Graves disease. The time point was: newly diagnosed GD, antithyroid drugs for less than 3 months. RNA isolated from PBMCs was used to make the TCR library. Assembly of TCR beta libraries relied on iRepertoire HTBI primers together with Arm-PCR of CDR3 regions. One entry per CDR3 protein, called by TCRdb with MiXCR from the multiplex PCR reads. Here the sample spans about 560,000 distinct CDR3 sequences, more than 15% being singletons. This CDR3 has 17 amino acids. Trimming removed 0 bases from V and 4 bases from J; junction bases left unmatched: 7. Looked up from germline, CDR1 is DFQATT and CDR2 is SNEGSKA (reference sequence). These data also formed part of another study, on T cells in Graves' hyperthyroidism and ophthalmopathy.

The source material was peripheral blood mononuclear cells (PBMCs), sampled at new diagnosis, from a patient treated with antithyroid drugs. The source is a man younger than 35 with Graves disease. The chain combines TRBV20-1 with TRBJ2-1; 12 bases match TRBD2. In DNA, the CDR3 is TGCAGTGCTAGAGACTATCCCGGGACTAGCGGGTACAATGAGCAGTTCTTC. Translation: CSARDYPGTSGYNEQFF.